This T cell receptor beta chain was recovered during a study of blood T cell repertoires in COVID-19 (dated by TCRdb to about 2020). For context, the study as a whole: The collaborator samples originated in the United States, Italy and Spain and spanned the acute and convalescent phases of COVID-19. The material from the prospective study consisted of cDNA or gDNA derived from T cells, B-cell-depleted T cells, or PBMCs. Deeply sampled blood TCRbeta repertoires from subjects exposed to, actively infected with, or recovered from COVID-19 were included in the dataset. The repertoires were made available in a free public database intended to serve as a resource for research on the immune response to SARS-CoV-2. The samples were drawn from the first 160 participants of the ongoing ImmuneRACE study and from over a thousand subjects provided by 6 global collaborators. A de-identified subject ID, COVID-19 status, age in years and sex were almost always included in the sample metadata. Where available, HLA class I and class II types were taken from metadata supplied by the sample provider and were not determined by assay-based typing. The paper's findings and limits, for the study overall: How much clinical and demographic metadata was included differed by source and by participant, and the metadata was provided uncurated.

Concerning this clone itself: There is no known antigen for this receptor. No base quality information exists; no much larger clone differs at one position.

Each collaborating institution followed its own protocols to collect whole blood in K2EDTA tubes. For TCRbeta analysis, collaborator samples were shipped as frozen whole blood, as isolated PBMCs, or as DNA extracted from either sample type. TCRbeta CDR3 regions were amplified from genomic DNA using the immunoSEQ Assay, a bias-controlled multiplex PCR. The authors processed their data as follows. The number of nucleated cells in each sample was estimated by amplification of reference gene primers within the assay. To quantify the absolute abundance of each unique TCRbeta CDR3 rearrangement, sequence reads were collapsed and filtered. Productive Simpson clonality was computed per sample as the square root of Simpson's diversity index over productive rearrangements. Here the immuneACCESS table is served through TCRdb, limited to in-frame sequences with V and J called. Missing clones are a known gap in these copies; in checked studies unresolved V genes cover under half, and the rest lacks a known reason. V and J calls and clone size are those listed in that table; D and trimming were worked out from the DNA. The sample yields 50,000 to 55,000 clones; roughly 90% were counted once. The ten largest account for around 15% of the sample.

Taken from the germline V gene, the CDR1 and CDR2 loops are KGHDR and SFDVKD. Measured from the cysteine to the phenylalanine, the CDR3 is 16 residues long. Only the CDR3 DNA is retained, 48 bases long and in frame from the first base. Clipping removes 7 bases from V and 0 bases from J, with 5 as the unmatched junction base count. The rearrangement combines TRBV24-1 with TRBJ2-1; 10 junctional bases match TRBD1. Sequenced input: peripheral blood. This receptor was obtained from a human donor with active COVID-19. The donor label of this sample is uncertain. The CDR3 amino acid sequence is: CATRGQGPSSYNEQFF. The nucleotide sequence is TGTGCCACCAGGGGACAGGGGCCGAGCTCCTACAATGAGCAGTTCTTC.